The 4 T cell receptor beta chains reported below all come from one sample, sequenced in a study of OX40 agonist ivuxolimab in advanced cancers. The protocol was immunoSEQ multiplex PCR, while the TCRdb copy is restricted to in-frame clones and leaves out a portion. The table has 90,000 to 95,000 clones, approximately 87% seen once. Sample: CD4+ or CD8+ T cells sorted from blood, taken in a trial of the OX40 agonist ivuxolimab. These receptors were obtained from an adult with an advanced solid tumor such as melanoma, head and neck, liver or kidney cancer.

In nucleotides, the CDR3 is TGCGCCAGCGGACCAGCGGGAAATACTAATACGCAGTATTTT. As protein: CASGPAGNTNTQYF. V is TRBV5-1 and J is TRBJ2-3; 7 bases are a match to TRBD2. The junction had 12 bases not matched to a gene; V was cut back by 7 bases and J by 7 bases. Germline V lookup: CDR1 SGHRS, CDR2 YFSETQ. This CDR3 contains 14 residues.

The J gene is TRBJ1-1, the V gene TRBV25-1; a weak D match, TRBD1 (6 bases). V gave up 1 base and J gave up 2 bases, with 11 bases separating them. The CDR3 extends over 15 amino acids. In germline, CDR1 is MGHDK, CDR2 SYGVNS. Written as DNA, the CDR3 is TGTGCCAGCAGTGAATTTAGGGGGGCCAACACTGAAGCTTTCTTT. This sequence encodes CASSEFRGANTEAFF.

DNA of the CDR3: TGTGCCAGCAGTTTTGGGGAGCGAAGAACCGGGGAGCTGTTTTTT. Amino acids: CASSFGERRTGELFF. The chain employs TRBV28 and TRBJ2-2; weak D call: TRBD2 (5 bases). The length of the CDR3 is 15 residues. Trimming shortened V by 3 bases and J by 5 bases, and 13 bases separated the two germline ends. In germline, CDR1 is MDHEN, CDR2 SYDVKM. The full variable domain, rest sourced from reference TRBV28 and TRBJ2-2, is DVKVTQSSRYLVKRTGEKVFLECVQDMDHENMFWYRQDPGLGLRLIYFSYDVKMKEKGDIPEGYSVSREKKERFSLILESASTNQTSMYLCASSFGERRTGELFFGEGSRLTVL.

The rearrangement links TRBV6-5 to TRBJ1-2; 10 nucleotides line up with TRBD1. Germline CDR1 reads MNHEY; CDR2 reads SVGAGI. After removal of 4 bases from V and 7 bases from J, the junction contained 12 bases not matched to a gene. The CDR3 covers 16 residues. CDR3 nucleotide sequence: TGTGCCAGCAGTTCCCTCCTCGTGACAGGGGGCAGTGGCTACACCTTC. It translates to CASSSLLVTGGSGYTF.